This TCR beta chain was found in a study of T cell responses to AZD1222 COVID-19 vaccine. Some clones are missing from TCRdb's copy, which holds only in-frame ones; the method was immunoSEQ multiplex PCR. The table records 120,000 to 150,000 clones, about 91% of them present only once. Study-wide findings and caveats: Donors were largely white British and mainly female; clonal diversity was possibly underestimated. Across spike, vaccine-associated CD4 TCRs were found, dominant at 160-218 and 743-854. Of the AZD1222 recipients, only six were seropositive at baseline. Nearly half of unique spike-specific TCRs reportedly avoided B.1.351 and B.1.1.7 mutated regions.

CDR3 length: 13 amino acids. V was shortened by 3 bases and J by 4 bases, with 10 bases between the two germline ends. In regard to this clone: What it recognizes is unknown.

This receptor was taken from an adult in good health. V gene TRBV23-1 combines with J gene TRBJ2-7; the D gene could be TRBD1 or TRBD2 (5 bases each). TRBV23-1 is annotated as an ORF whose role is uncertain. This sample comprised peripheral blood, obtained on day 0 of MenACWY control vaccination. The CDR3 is CASSQAGSYEQYF. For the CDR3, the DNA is TGCGCCAGCAGTCAGGCAGGGAGTTACGAGCAGTACTTC.